This T cell receptor beta chain was obtained from a study of T cells in Graves' hyperthyroidism and ophthalmopathy. Regions amplified from RNA transcripts were the TCR beta CDR3 regions. A set of HTBI primers served as the primers for a first-round RT-PCR of the TCR CDR3. TCRdb reanalysed the multiplex PCR reads using MiXCR and keeps one entry per CDR3 protein. Of some 350,000 distinct CDR3 sequences listed, approximately 14% are singletons. This CDR3 contains 11 residues. Germline V gives CDR1 GTSNPN, CDR2 SVGIG (reference sequence). V shed 4 bases and J shed 6 bases, with 7 bases lying between them. This clonotype was counted once.

The sequenced sample consisted of blood. The sequence derives from a woman aged 18-29 years with Graves' hyperthyroidism that later progressed to Graves' ophthalmopathy. This chain links TRBV30 with TRBJ2-1, with D hard to call. CDR3 amino acids: CAWTTGNEQFF. In DNA, the CDR3 is TGTGCCTGGACCACGGGCAATGAGCAGTTCTTC.